Listed here are 17 T cell receptor beta chains from one sample, sequenced in a study of radiation and T cells in renal cell carcinoma. Sequenced by immunoSEQ multiplex PCR; TCRdb stores in-frame clones only, minus some. In the table there are some 130,000 clones, around nine tenths of which are singletons. Time point described: blood 2 weeks post-SBRT. Treatment noted: 15 Gy SBRT to primary tumor, nephrectomy 4 weeks later. The sample consisted of blood, taken from a patient whose treatment included radiotherapy and nephrectomy. All receptors derive from a woman in her 70s with renal cell carcinoma.

The rearrangement joins TRBV11-2 to TRBJ2-3, with D unclear. Germline loops: CDR1 SGHAT, CDR2 FQNNGV. Trimming stripped 5 bases from V and 0 bases from J, with 12 bases between. The CDR3 totals 15 residues. The CDR3 sequence: CASSLIDPSTDTQYF. CDR3 DNA: TGTGCCAGCAGCCTAATTGACCCTAGCACAGATACGCAGTATTTT.

V usage is TRBV6-1 and J usage is TRBJ1-4; D might be TRBD1 (5 bases). The V gene's germline CDR1 is MNHNS and CDR2 SASEGT. This CDR3 region has 15 residues. The V and J ends lost 6 bases and 4 bases respectively, with 15 bases between them. CDR3 residues: CASRRDGLVNEKLFF. CDR3 nucleotides: TGTGCCAGCAGGAGGGACGGACTCGTTAATGAAAAACTGTTTTTT.

Comments on this clone: A much larger clone sits a single nucleotide away, making a read error possible. The same CDR3 also results from other DNA sequences found in this sample. CDR3 coding DNA: TGTGCCAGCAGTGAATCGGGGGGACAAGAGACTCAGTACTTC. It is translated as CASSESGGQETQYF. V and J are TRBV6-1 and TRBJ2-5; tentatively, D is TRBD2 (7 bases). Germline-derived CDR1 and CDR2 are MNHNS and SASEGT. This CDR3 is built from 14 residues.

The rearrangement uses TRBV19 and TRBJ2-1; D is ambiguous. Trimming removed 7 bases at V and 7 bases at J, with 17 bases between. The germline gives CDR1 LNHDA, CDR2 SQIVND (reference sequence). This CDR3 region has 14 residues. The CDR3 DNA reads TGTGCCAGTACCCCCCGCCTAGGGTTTAATGAGCAGTTCTTC. Translating gives CASTPRLGFNEQFF.

This clone has only one observation. The rearrangement joins TRBV30 to TRBJ2-2; 9 nucleotides match TRBD2. There are 16 residues in the CDR3. Germline loops: CDR1 GTSNPN, CDR2 SVGIG (reference sequence). V shed 1 base, J shed 2 bases, and the junction held 5 bases outside the gene matches. The CDR3 here is CAWSEGSGGNTGELFF. DNA of the CDR3: TGTGCCTGGAGTGAAGGTAGCGGGGGTAACACCGGGGAGCTGTTTTTT. Using reference TRBV30 and TRBJ2-2 for the parts outside the CDR3, the full variable domain is SQTIHQWPATLVQPVGSPLSLECTVEGTSNPNLYWYRQAAGRGLQLLFYSVGIGQISSEVPQNLSASRPQDRQFILSSKKLLLSDSGFYLCAWSEGSGGNTGELFFGEGSRLTVL.

This clone was detected only once. DNA for the CDR3: TGTGCCAGCAGTCAGTTACAGGGAATGGTTGGAAAACTGTTTTTT. This encodes CASSQLQGMVGKLFF. The rearrangement joins TRBV6-5 to TRBJ1-4; weak D call: TRBD1 (6 bases). Germline values: CDR1 MNHEY, CDR2 SVGAGI. The V end was cut by 5 bases, the J end by 10 bases, with 20 bases between. The CDR3 has 15 residues.

This clone was recorded only once. The chain uses TRBV19 and TRBJ2-7; 8 bases map to TRBD2. The V and J ends lost 3 bases and 10 bases, in that order; junction bases with no gene match: 2. The CDR3 is 11 amino acids. Germline V lookup: CDR1 LNHDA, CDR2 SQIVND (reference sequence). The CDR3 protein is CASSIGTRQYF. CDR3 sequence (DNA): TGTGCCAGTAGTATCGGGACTAGACAGTACTTC.

The chain links TRBV4-2 to TRBJ2-4; D not resolved. This CDR3 is 11 amino acids long. Trimming stripped 0 bases from V and 9 bases from J, with 3 bases between. CDR1 LGHNA and CDR2 YNFKEQ come from the germline V gene. CDR3: CASSQESIQYF. CDR3 DNA sequence: TGTGCCAGCAGCCAAGAATCCATTCAGTACTTC.

The J gene is TRBJ2-2, the V gene TRBV29-1; unclear D gene. The CDR3 is 13 residues long. Germline CDR1 reads SQVTM; CDR2 reads ANQGSEA. Trimming stripped 8 bases from V and 0 bases from J, with 10 bases between. The CDR3 sequence is CSFVVPNTGELFF. CDR3 DNA sequence: TGCAGCTTTGTGGTCCCGAACACCGGGGAGCTGTTTTTT.

This chain joins TRBV4-3 and TRBJ2-1, with TRBD1 identical over 9 bases. Per the germline V gene, CDR1 is LGHNA and CDR2 is YSLEER. This CDR3 contains 14 residues. V dropped 0 bases and J dropped 7; count of bases not matched to a gene: 1. CDR3: CASSQEQGANEQFF. DNA for the CDR3: TGCGCCAGCAGCCAAGAACAGGGGGCTAATGAGCAGTTCTTC.

V and J are TRBV29-1 and TRBJ1-2, with no clear D. The CDR3 has 13 residues. Trimming cost V 3 bases and J 8 bases, with 16 bases left between them. Germline values: CDR1 SQVTM, CDR2 ANQGSEA. This CDR3 is CSVDPERAGGYTF. CDR3 DNA sequence: TGCAGCGTTGACCCGGAGCGGGCGGGCGGCTACACCTTC.

V and J are TRBV2 and TRBJ2-1; D is possibly TRBD1 (6 bases). There are 13 residues in the CDR3. Germline V gene data show CDR1 as SNHLY and CDR2 as FYNNEI. V dropped 6 bases and J dropped 4 bases, with 10 bases sitting between them. The CDR3 nucleotides are TGTGCCAGCAGGCAGGGGACATACAATGAGCAGTTCTTC. Translation gives CASRQGTYNEQFF.

This clone appeared a single time. This chain connects TRBV28 to TRBJ2-5, with TRBD2 matching 9 bases. V shed 2 bases, J shed 5 bases, and the junction held 3 bases outside the gene matches. The germline V gene encodes CDR1 MDHEN and CDR2 SYDVKM. There are 14 residues in the CDR3. The CDR3 sequence is CASSLPSGAETQYF. The CDR3 bases are TGTGCCAGCAGTTTACCTAGCGGGGCTGAGACCCAGTACTTC.

The chain uses TRBV28 and TRBJ2-5; 9 bases are shared with TRBD1. Germline V CDR1 and CDR2: MDHEN, SYDVKM. Trimming removed 5 bases from V and 5 bases from J; junction bases left unmatched: 9. The CDR3 has 15 amino acids. CDR3 nucleotide sequence: TGTGCCAGCAGTCCCCCACAGGGGGCTGGGGAGACCCAGTACTTC. Residues: CASSPPQGAGETQYF.

This clone was seen just once. This chain joins TRBV18 and TRBJ2-1; possible D gene TRBD2, 6 bases. The length of the CDR3 is 12 residues. In germline, CDR1 is KGHSH, CDR2 LQKENI. Trimming pared 5 bases from V and 10 bases from J, leaving 12 bases between. CDR3: CASSSRGEEQFF. Written as DNA, the CDR3 is TGTGCCAGCTCATCCCGCGGGGAAGAGCAGTTCTTC.

V usage is TRBV11-2 and J usage is TRBJ2-7; 12 bases match TRBD2. V dropped 3 bases and J dropped 5; count of bases not matched to a gene: 5. CDR3 length: 15 amino acids. Germline V gives CDR1 SGHAT, CDR2 FQNNGV. The CDR3 DNA reads TGTGCCAGCAGCTTCACTAGCGGGGGGATAAACGAGCAGTACTTC. Its protein is CASSFTSGGINEQYF. Full variable domain (missing parts from reference TRBV11-2 and TRBJ2-7): EAGVAQSPRYKIIEKRQSVAFWCNPISGHATLYWYQQILGQGPKLLIQFQNNGVVDDSQLPKDRFSAERLKGVDSTLKIQPAKLEDSAVYLCASSFTSGGINEQYFGPGTRLTVT.

The chain has TRBV18 and TRBJ1-2, with a possible D match to TRBD1 (6 bases). This CDR3 has 13 amino acids. With 3 bases removed from V and 1 base from J, the gap between germline ends came to 6 bases. Germline-derived CDR1 and CDR2 are KGHSH and LQKENI. CDR3 sequence: CASSPDSNYGYTF. The CDR3 coding sequence is TGTGCCAGCTCACCGGACAGTAACTATGGCTACACCTTC.